This TCR beta chain emerged from a study of cytomegalovirus exposure and HLA in healthy donors. In this sample, this clone turned up a few times. The antigen remains undetermined. This PCR relied on a set of 60 Vbeta primers and 13 Jbeta primers. The assay was immunoSEQ multiplex PCR, and TCRdb's table has in-frame clones only and misses some. The repertoire has about 160,000 clones, 82% of them found once; the top ten carry roughly 1.6%. Donors were nominally healthy when sampled, though unrecorded immune exposures were likely. Broader study findings: The authors judged a highly shared variant cluster likely a sequencing artifact. Donors were assumed by presence/absence analyses to have roughly uniform sequencing depth.

The sequenced sample was PBMCs. The source is a girl aged 10-17 years in good health and CMV-seropositive.

The CDR3 spells CASSPESGTGHYEQYF. Written as DNA, the CDR3 is TGTGCCAGTAGTCCTGAATCCGGGACAGGACATTACGAGCAGTACTTC. This sequence joins TRBV19 and TRBJ2-7; 8 positions agree with TRBD1. Germline lookup yields CDR1 LNHDA and CDR2 SQIVND (reference sequence). Losses at the gene ends were 5 bases for V and 4 bases for J; bases not matched to a gene: 13. The CDR3 is 16 amino acids. Complete variable domain (other parts from reference TRBV19 and TRBJ2-7): DGGITQSPKYLFRKEGQNVTLSCEQNLNHDAMYWYRQDPGQGLRLIYYSQIVNDFQKGDIAEGYSVSREKKESFPLTVTSAQKNPTAFYLCASSPESGTGHYEQYFGPGTRLTVT.